This T cell receptor (beta chain) derives from a study of shared T cell receptors in the human thymus. Germline CDR1 reads SGHNT; CDR2 reads YENEEA. Trimming pared 5 bases from V and 4 bases from J, leaving 12 bases between. This CDR3 comprises 14 residues. TCRdb keeps only in-frame clones here, not all; method: immunoSEQ multiplex PCR. The table includes hundreds of thousands of clones, more than 75% detected once. The same specimen was also included in a second study, on human thymus T cells. This second study notes: From resections taken during corrective heart surgery, the thymus tissue was obtained. Apparent bias marked the V and J gene usage of thymic and blood repertoires. There were highly overlapping thymic repertoires among unrelated individuals, as related research reported.

The sequenced sample consisted of thymocytes. V is TRBV11-3 and J is TRBJ2-1, with a tentative D call TRBD1 (6 bases). The origin of this receptor is a boy under two years old with a congenital heart defect. The CDR3 DNA follows: TGTGCCAGCAGCCCCCGTGGACAGTACAATGAGCAGTTCTTC. The encoded protein is CASSPRGQYNEQFF.